This T cell receptor beta chain was profiled in a study of CD8 T cells in ankylosing spondylitis. The study's findings and limits: For ankylosing spondylitis blood, a TCR beta motif of under 10 highly homologous variants appeared characteristic.

This clonotype appeared many times. Its specificity is not known. The CDR3 covers 15 residues. Germline loops: CDR1 SQVTM, CDR2 ANQGSEA. Trimming removed 1 base at V and 4 bases at J, with 14 bases between. The authors made TCR beta libraries by quantitative 5'-RACE with molecular barcodes. In TCRdb, the 5' RACE reads were re-called with MiXCR into one record per CDR3 protein. This sample has fewer than 400,000 distinct CDR3 sequences, with about 22% found just once. The rearrangement links TRBV29-1 to TRBJ2-1, with D perhaps matching TRBD2 (6 bases). This TCR was recovered from a male donor with ankylosing spondylitis. The source material was blood, either unsorted or a sorted T cell fraction (not recorded which). CDR3 coding DNA: TGCAGCGTTGAAGGGTCAGCCGGGACTTACAATGAGCAGTTCTTC. Its translation: CSVEGSAGTYNEQFF.